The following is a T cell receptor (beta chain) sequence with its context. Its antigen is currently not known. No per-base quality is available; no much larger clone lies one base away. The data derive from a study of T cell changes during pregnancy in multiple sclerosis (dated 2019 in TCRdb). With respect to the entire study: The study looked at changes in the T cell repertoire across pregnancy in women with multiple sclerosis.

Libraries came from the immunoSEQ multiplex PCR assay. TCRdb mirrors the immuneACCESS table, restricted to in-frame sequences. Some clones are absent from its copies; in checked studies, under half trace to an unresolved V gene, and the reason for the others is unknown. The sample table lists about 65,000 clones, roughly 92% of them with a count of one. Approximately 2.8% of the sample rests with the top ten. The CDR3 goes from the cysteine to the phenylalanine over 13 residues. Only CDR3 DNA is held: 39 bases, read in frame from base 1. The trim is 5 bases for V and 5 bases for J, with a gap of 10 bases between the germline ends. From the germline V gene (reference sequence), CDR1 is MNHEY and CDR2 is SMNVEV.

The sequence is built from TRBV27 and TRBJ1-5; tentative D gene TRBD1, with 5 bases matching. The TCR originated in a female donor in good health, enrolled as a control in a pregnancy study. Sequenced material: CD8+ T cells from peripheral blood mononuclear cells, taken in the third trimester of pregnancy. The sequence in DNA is TGTGCCAGCAGTACCAGGGAGGATCAGCCCCAGCATTTT. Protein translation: CASSTREDQPQHF.